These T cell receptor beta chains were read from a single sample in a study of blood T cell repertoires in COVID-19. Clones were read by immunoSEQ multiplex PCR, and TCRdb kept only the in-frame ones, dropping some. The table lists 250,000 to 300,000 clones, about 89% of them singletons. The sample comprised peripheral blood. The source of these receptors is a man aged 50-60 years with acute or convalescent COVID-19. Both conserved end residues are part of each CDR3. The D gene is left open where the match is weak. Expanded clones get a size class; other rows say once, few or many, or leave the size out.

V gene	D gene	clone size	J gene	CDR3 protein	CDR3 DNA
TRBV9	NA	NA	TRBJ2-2	CASSAGLEAGELFF	TGTGCCAGCAGCGCCGGGCTGGAGGCCGGGGAGCTGTTTTTT
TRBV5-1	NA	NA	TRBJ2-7	CASSLAGRGTYEQYF	TGCGCCAGCAGCTTGGCCGGCAGGGGAACCTACGAGCAGTACTTC
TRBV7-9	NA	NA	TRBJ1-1	CASSLGQVNTEAFF	TGTGCCAGCAGCCTCGGACAAGTGAACACTGAAGCTTTCTTT
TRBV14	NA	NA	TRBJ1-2	CASSQGPGVDYGYTF	TGTGCCAGCAGCCAAGGCCCAGGGGTGGACTATGGCTACACCTTC
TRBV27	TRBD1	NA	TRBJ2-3	CASSSNDRGLDTQYF	TGTGCCAGCAGTTCCAATGACAGGGGGCTAGATACGCAGTATTTT
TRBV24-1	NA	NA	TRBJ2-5	CATRTPPMPQETQYF	TGTGCCACCAGGACTCCGCCGATGCCGCAAGAGACCCAGTACTTC
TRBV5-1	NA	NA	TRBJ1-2	CASSFTGRGHYGYTF	TGCGCCAGCAGCTTTACTGGCAGGGGACACTATGGCTACACCTTC
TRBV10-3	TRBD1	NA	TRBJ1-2	CAISEQGAYYGYTF	TGTGCCATCAGTGAACAGGGGGCCTATTATGGCTACACCTTC
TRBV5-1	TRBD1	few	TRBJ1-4	CASSFETGQGKLFF	TGCGCCAGCAGCTTTGAGACAGGGCAGGGAAAACTGTTTTTT
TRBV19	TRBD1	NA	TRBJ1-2	CASRDRPTSYGYTF	TGTGCCAGTCGGGACAGGCCCACCAGCTATGGCTACACCTTC
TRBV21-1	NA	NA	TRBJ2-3	CASSKRRLWQGAGSTDTQYF	TGTGCCAGCAGCAAAAGGAGACTTTGGCAGGGGGCTGGGAGCACAGATACGCAGTATTTT
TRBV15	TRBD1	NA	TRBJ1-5	CATSKAPRQGGNQPQHF	TGTGCCACCAGCAAAGCCCCCCGACAGGGCGGCAATCAGCCCCAGCATTTT
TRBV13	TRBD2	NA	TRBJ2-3	CASSRGGHGTDTQYF	TGTGCCAGCAGCCGCGGGGGGCACGGCACAGATACGCAGTATTTT
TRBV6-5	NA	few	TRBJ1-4	CASRYSGTKGEKLFF	TGTGCCAGCAGGTACTCCGGGACAAAAGGTGAAAAACTGTTTTTT
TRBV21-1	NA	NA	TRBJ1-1	CASSNRRENTEAFF	TGTGCCAGCAGCAACAGGCGGGAGAACACTGAAGCTTTCTTT
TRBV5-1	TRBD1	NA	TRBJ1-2	CASSKGQGNYGYTF	TGCGCCAGCAGCAAGGGACAGGGGAACTATGGCTACACCTTC
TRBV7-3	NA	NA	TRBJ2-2	CASSLSQGVEELFF	TGTGCCAGCAGCTTATCACAGGGTGTGGAGGAGCTGTTTTTT
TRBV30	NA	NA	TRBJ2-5	CAWSVGLETQYF	TGTGCCTGGAGTGTCGGGTTGGAGACCCAGTACTTC
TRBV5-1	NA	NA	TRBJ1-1	CASSLTLPMNTEAFF	TGCGCCAGCAGCTTAACCCTACCCATGAACACTGAAGCTTTCTTT
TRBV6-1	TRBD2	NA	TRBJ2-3	CASSDPGLAGEDTQYF	TGTGCCAGCAGTGACCCGGGACTAGCGGGGGAAGATACGCAGTATTTT
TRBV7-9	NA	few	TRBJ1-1	CASSLRENTEAFF	TGTGCCAGCAGCTTACGGGAGAACACTGAAGCTTTCTTT
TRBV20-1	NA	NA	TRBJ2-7	CSVGQGYEQYF	TGCAGTGTGGGGCAGGGCTACGAGCAGTACTTC
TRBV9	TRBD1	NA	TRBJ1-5	CASSLAGQGDQPQHF	TGTGCCAGCAGCCTCGCAGGACAGGGAGATCAGCCCCAGCATTTT
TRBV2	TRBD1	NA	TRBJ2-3	CASSEIMTGPLDTQYF	TGTGCCAGCAGTGAAATAATGACAGGGCCCTTGGATACGCAGTATTTT
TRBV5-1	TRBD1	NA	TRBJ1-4	CASSLLPGQGEKLFF	TGCGCCAGCAGCTTGTTACCGGGACAGGGGGAAAAACTGTTTTTT
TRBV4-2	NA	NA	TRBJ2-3	CASTPGLPITDTQYF	TGTGCCAGCACCCCGGGACTTCCCATCACAGATACGCAGTATTTT
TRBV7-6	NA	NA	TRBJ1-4	CASSGQGEKLFF	TGTGCCAGCAGCGGCCAGGGGGAAAAACTGTTTTTT
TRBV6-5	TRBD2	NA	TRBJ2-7	CASRKLAGGTYEQYF	TGTGCCAGCAGGAAACTAGCGGGGGGAACCTACGAGCAGTACTTC
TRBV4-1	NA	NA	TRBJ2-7	CASSRGESSYEQYF	TGCGCCAGCAGCCGCGGGGAAAGCTCCTACGAGCAGTACTTC
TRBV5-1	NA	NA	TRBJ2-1	CASSPGTLQNEQFF	TGCGCCAGCAGCCCCGGGACTTTGCAGAATGAGCAGTTCTTC
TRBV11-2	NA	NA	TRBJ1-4	CASSYTRGEKLFF	TGTGCCAGCAGCTATACAAGAGGTGAAAAACTGTTTTTT
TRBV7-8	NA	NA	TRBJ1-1	CASSPAVGEYAEAFF	TGTGCCAGCAGCCCAGCGGTCGGGGAGTACGCTGAAGCTTTCTTT
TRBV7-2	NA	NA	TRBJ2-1	CASSFVLNEQFF	TGTGCCAGCAGCTTCGTCCTCAATGAGCAGTTCTTC
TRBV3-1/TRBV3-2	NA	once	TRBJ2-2	CASSPRTTLGQPNTGELFF	TGTGCCAGCAGCCCCAGGACGACTCTCGGACAGCCGAACACCGGGGAGCTGTTTTTT
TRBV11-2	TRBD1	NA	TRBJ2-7	CASSLVATGVHEQYF	TGTGCCAGCAGCTTAGTGGCGACAGGGGTGCACGAGCAGTACTTC
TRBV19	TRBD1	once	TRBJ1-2	CASRTGGDGYTF	TGTGCCAGTAGAACAGGGGGCGATGGCTACACCTTC
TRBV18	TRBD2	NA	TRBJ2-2	CASSPLTSGGSNTGELFF	TGTGCCAGCTCACCGTTGACTAGCGGGGGGTCGAACACCGGGGAGCTGTTTTTT
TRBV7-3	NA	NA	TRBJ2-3	CASSLKQWGEGTDTQYF	TGTGCCAGCAGCTTAAAGCAATGGGGGGAGGGCACAGATACGCAGTATTTT
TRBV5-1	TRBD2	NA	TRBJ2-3	CASSLEAGGINTDTQYF	TGCGCCAGCAGCTTGGAAGCGGGGGGTATAAACACAGATACGCAGTATTTT
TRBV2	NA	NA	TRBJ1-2	CASTQGFYGYTF	TGTGCCAGCACCCAGGGCTTCTATGGCTACACCTTC
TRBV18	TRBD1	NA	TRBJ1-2	CASSRDRGGNYGYTF	TGTGCCAGCTCACGGGACAGGGGAGGGAACTATGGCTACACCTTC
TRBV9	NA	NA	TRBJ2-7	CASSATGSSDEQYF	TGTGCCAGCAGCGCCACAGGGTCCTCGGATGAGCAGTACTTC
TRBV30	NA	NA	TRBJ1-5	CAWSSDGGNQPQHF	TGTGCCTGGAGTTCCGACGGGGGCAATCAGCCCCAGCATTTT
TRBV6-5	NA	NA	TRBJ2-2	CASGPFSTGELFF	TGTGCCAGCGGGCCCTTTAGCACCGGGGAGCTGTTTTTT
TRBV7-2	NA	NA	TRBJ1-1	CASSLAPGGRSEAFF	TGTGCCAGCAGCTTAGCGCCTGGAGGGCGGTCTGAAGCTTTCTTT
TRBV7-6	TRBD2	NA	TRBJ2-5	CASSLGGTSEETQYF	TGTGCCAGCAGCTTAGGAGGGACTAGTGAAGAGACCCAGTACTTC
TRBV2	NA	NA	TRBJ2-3	CASSEPSRRGDTQYF	TGTGCCAGCAGTGAGCCCTCCAGGCGGGGAGATACGCAGTATTTT
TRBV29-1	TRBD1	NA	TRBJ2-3	CSVEIGQGADTQYF	TGCAGCGTTGAAATCGGACAGGGGGCAGATACGCAGTATTTT